These 21 T cell receptor beta chains were all obtained from the same sample, sequenced in a study of cytomegalovirus exposure and HLA in healthy donors. The PCR made use of 60 Vbeta and 13 Jbeta primers. Generated by immunoSEQ multiplex PCR, the TCRdb table keeps only in-frame clones and is missing some. The sample lists more than 100,000 clones, more than 75% seen once, with 1.1% in the top ten. The sequencing sample was made of PBMCs. Receptors originate from a male donor in good health and CMV-seronegative.

The chain employs TRBV7-9 and TRBJ2-4; a possible D gene is TRBD2 (6 bases). Looked up from germline, CDR1 is SEHNR and CDR2 is FQNEAQ (reference sequence). The CDR3 covers 14 residues. Deletions cut 5 bases from V and 3 bases from J, with 11 bases between. Here the CDR3 reads CASSPGEVKNIQYF. CDR3 bases: TGTGCCAGCAGCCCGGGGGAGGTCAAAAACATTCAGTACTTC.

This chain uses TRBV27 with TRBJ2-3; 10 positions agree with TRBD1. The CDR3 extends over 14 amino acids. V lost 9 bases and J lost 2; bases outside the gene matches: 5. Germline-derived CDR1 and CDR2 are MNHEY and SMNVEV (reference sequence). The CDR3 reads CASKTGGPTDTQYF. DNA for the CDR3: TGTGCCAGTAAGACAGGGGGCCCCACAGATACGCAGTATTTT.

The rearrangement joins TRBV12-5 to TRBJ1-1; TRBD1 agrees at 8 bases. Per the germline V gene, CDR1 is LGHNT and CDR2 is FRNRAP. V dropped 0 bases and J dropped 4; count of bases not matched to a gene: 1. The CDR3 totals 14 residues. The CDR3 nucleotides read TGTGCTAGTGGTTTGGTCGGACAGGGCACTGAAGCTTTCTTT. It encodes CASGLVGQGTEAFF.

This clone appeared a few times. This chain joins TRBV6-4 and TRBJ2-3; 9 positions match TRBD2. This CDR3 has 15 amino acids. The germline V gene has CDR1 MRHNA and CDR2 SNTAGT. The J segment lost 4 bases and the V segment lost 0 bases, leaving 2 bases of the junction unmatched. For the CDR3, the DNA is TGTGCCAGCAGTGACTCGGCGGGGGGGCCAGATACGCAGTATTTT. Translating it yields CASSDSAGGPDTQYF.

In its sample, this clone was seen a few times. This rearrangement joins TRBV5-1 to TRBJ2-5; D remains ambiguous. Trimming pared 4 bases from V and 2 bases from J, leaving 6 bases between. The germline CDR1 and CDR2 sequences are SGHRS and YFSETQ. This CDR3 has 12 residues. The CDR3 loop is CASSGQQETQYF. The DNA for the CDR3 is TGCGCCAGCAGCGGCCAGCAAGAGACCCAGTACTTC.

The chain carries TRBV12-5 and TRBJ2-5; 8 bases are a match to TRBD2. The CDR3 contains 17 residues. J was trimmed by 3 bases and V by 0 bases; bases with no gene match: 9. CDR1 and CDR2 from the germline V gene are LGHNT and FRNRAP. This chain's CDR3 is CASGLVHGTSTEETQYF. The CDR3 DNA reads TGTGCTAGTGGTTTGGTACACGGGACTAGTACGGAAGAGACCCAGTACTTC.

The V gene is TRBV18, the J gene TRBJ1-1; tentative D call: TRBD1 (5 bases). CDR1 is KGHSH, CDR2 LQKENI, per germline. The CDR3 is 13 amino acids. Trimming took 2 bases from V and 3 from J, leaving 7 bases between them. The CDR3 DNA follows: TGTGCCAGCTCACCAGGGGCGGACACTGAAGCTTTCTTT. This sequence encodes CASSPGADTEAFF.

This clone has a single count. The chain has TRBV5-1 and TRBJ2-7, with 8 nucleotides matching TRBD1. The trim removed 0 bases at V and 5 bases at J, leaving 4 bases unmatched. This CDR3 region has 14 residues. Per the germline V gene, CDR1 is SGHRS and CDR2 is YFSETQ. This CDR3 is CASSLGTGIHEQYF. CDR3 sequence (DNA): TGCGCCAGCAGCTTGGGGACAGGGATCCACGAGCAGTACTTC.

The V and J genes are TRBV2 and TRBJ1-5, with D unclear. V was shortened by 4 bases and J by 4 bases, with 8 bases between the two germline ends. The CDR3 runs to 13 residues. Germline CDR1 is SNHLY and CDR2 is FYNNEI. The CDR3 DNA reads TGTGCCAGCAGTGTAGGCGGTAATCAGCCCCAGCATTTT. Translation gives CASSVGGNQPQHF.

On this clone: Other DNA variants within this sample encode the same CDR3. The chain combines TRBV18 with TRBJ1-5, with D possibly TRBD1 on 5 matching bases. The V end was cut by 1 base, the J end by 2 bases, with 9 bases between. The germline V gene encodes CDR1 KGHSH and CDR2 LQKENI. CDR3 size: 15 residues. CDR3: CASSPQGVGNQPQHF. The CDR3 DNA reads as TGTGCCAGCTCACCACAAGGGGTTGGCAATCAGCCCCAGCATTTT.

The J gene is TRBJ2-6, the V gene TRBV12-5; possibly TRBD1 for D (6 bases). Germline V gene lookup returns CDR1 LGHNT and CDR2 FRNRAP. CDR3 size: 15 residues. Trimming left V 1 base short and J 2 bases short, with 6 bases between. For the CDR3, the DNA is TGTGCTAGTGGTTTGGACAGGGCTGGGGCCAACGTCCTGACTTTC. It codes for CASGLDRAGANVLTF.

V usage is TRBV7-9 and J usage is TRBJ2-2, with 9 positions matching TRBD2. The CDR3 is 16 amino acids. V gave up 3 bases and J gave up 4 bases; unmatched junction bases: 6. Germline V gene lookup returns CDR1 SEHNR and CDR2 FQNEAQ (reference sequence). CDR3 bases: TGTGCCAGCAGCTTCCTAGCGGGGTTGGGCACCGGGGAGCTGTTTTTT. It yields the protein CASSFLAGLGTGELFF.

The chain carries TRBV4-3 and TRBJ2-2; TRBD1 matches at 7 bases. This CDR3 comprises 15 residues. Losses at the gene ends were 4 bases for V and 4 bases for J; bases not matched to a gene: 6. Per germline, CDR1 LGHNA and CDR2 YSLEER. This CDR3 reads CASSREQGFTGELFF. In DNA form, the CDR3 reads TGCGCCAGCAGCCGGGAACAGGGGTTCACCGGGGAGCTGTTTTTT.

The chain combines TRBV19 with TRBJ1-2, with D hard to call. The V and J ends lost 3 bases and 7 bases respectively, with 21 bases between them. The CDR3 runs 16 residues. In germline, CDR1 is LNHDA, CDR2 SQIVND (reference sequence). CDR3 nucleotides: TGTGCCAGTAGTATTGGGTCCCATCGACTCACGGGTGGCTACACCTTC. Its protein is CASSIGSHRLTGGYTF. The full variable domain, rest sourced from reference TRBV19 and TRBJ1-2, is DGGITQSPKYLFRKEGQNVTLSCEQNLNHDAMYWYRQDPGQGLRLIYYSQIVNDFQKGDIAEGYSVSREKKESFPLTVTSAQKNPTAFYLCASSIGSHRLTGGYTFGSGTRLTVV.

The gene calls are TRBV18 and TRBJ1-2, with 11 bases fitting TRBD1. This CDR3 region has 15 residues. Germline trimming cut 3 bases from V and 4 bases from J; bases unmatched to any gene: 4. Germline V gene data show CDR1 as KGHSH and CDR2 as LQKENI. The CDR3: CASSPGQGEVYGYTF. DNA of the CDR3: TGTGCCAGCTCACCGGGACAGGGGGAAGTCTATGGCTACACCTTC.

The chain carries TRBV5-8 and TRBJ2-7; the D gene is possibly TRBD2 (5 bases). CDR1 SGHTS and CDR2 YDEGEE come from the germline V gene. This CDR3 is 15 amino acids long. The ends were cut back, 1 base at V and 0 bases at J, with 11 bases in the middle. CDR3 bases: TGTGCCAGCAGCTTGACGTTCCGGGACTCCTACGAGCAGTACTTC. Its protein product is CASSLTFRDSYEQYF.

The chain links TRBV2 to TRBJ2-5; D is perhaps TRBD1 or TRBD2 (5 bases each). V gave up 4 bases and J gave up 4 bases, with 16 bases separating them. The CDR3 sequence is 15 residues long. Germline lookup yields CDR1 SNHLY and CDR2 FYNNEI. The CDR3 here is CASSVAQGLRETQYF. In nucleotides, the CDR3 is TGTGCCAGCAGTGTAGCGCAGGGCTTGCGAGAGACCCAGTACTTC.

The chain couples TRBV7-6 to TRBJ1-3; no reliable D call. This CDR3 is 15 amino acids long. The V end was cut by 2 bases, the J end by 2 bases, with 10 bases between. Germline CDR1 reads SGHVS; CDR2 reads FNYEAQ. The CDR3 spells CASSLIAATGNTIYF. Here the CDR3 DNA reads TGTGCCAGCAGCTTAATAGCGGCAACTGGAAACACCATATATTTT.

The chain carries TRBV6-4 and TRBJ1-5; D unresolved. The V gene's germline CDR1 is MRHNA and CDR2 SNTAGT. The CDR3 runs to 13 residues. The V end lost 2 bases, the J end lost 4 bases, and 6 bases lay between the germline ends. The CDR3 DNA reads TGTGCCAGCAGTGACGGCTGGAATCAGCCCCAGCATTTT. It is translated as CASSDGWNQPQHF.

The gene calls are TRBV5-6 and TRBJ2-2; 8 nucleotides match TRBD1. The CDR3 length is 17 residues. Unmatched junction bases numbered 11, after V lost 1 base and J lost 6 bases. Germline CDR1 reads SGHDT; CDR2 reads YYEEEE. The CDR3 reads CASSLYRGKGTAGELFF. CDR3 coding DNA: TGTGCCAGCAGCTTGTACAGGGGGAAGGGTACGGCCGGGGAGCTGTTTTTT.

This clone was seen more than once but under ten times. This chain links TRBV5-4 with TRBJ2-7, with D possibly TRBD1 on 6 matching bases. The V gene's germline CDR1 is SGHNT and CDR2 YYREEE (reference sequence). This CDR3 has 14 residues. The germline V and J ends were trimmed by 2 bases and 7 bases, with 16 bases remaining between them. The DNA of the CDR3 is TGTGCCAGCAGCTTTACAGGGTCTTCAGGGGAGCAGTACTTC. Translation: CASSFTGSSGEQYF.